This T cell receptor beta chain was captured in a study of technical replicates of blood from several donors. Using immunoSEQ multiplex PCR, the repertoire was profiled, and TCRdb retains in-frame clones only, with some absent. The sample has around 86,000 clones; about 96% are singletons. This CDR3 comprises 16 residues. V shed 4 bases and J 3 bases; nucleotides not matched to a gene: 9. The germline V gene has CDR1 SGHNT and CDR2 YENEEA. V and J are TRBV11-3 and TRBJ2-3; TRBD1 agrees at 8 bases. The origin of this receptor is a human donor in good health. Sample: T cells isolated from PBMCs. The chain's CDR3 is CASSSRTGPGTDTQYF. The DNA for the CDR3 is TGTGCCAGCAGCTCCCGGACAGGGCCAGGGACAGATACGCAGTATTTT.